This TCR beta chain is from a study of control samples from healthy donors and cancer patients. Clones were read by immunoSEQ multiplex PCR, and TCRdb kept only the in-frame ones, dropping some. The sample contains 200,000 to 250,000 clones, just under 95% of which appear only once. The CDR3 extends over 16 amino acids. Germline CDR1 MDHEN, CDR2 SYDVKM. With 5 bases clipped from V and 6 bases from J, the junction kept 11 bases outside the gene matches. The table lists this clone with a count of one. The sample was blood. The chain carries TRBV28 and TRBJ2-7, with 12 nucleotides matching TRBD1. This clonotype was sampled from a man aged 45 to 65 in good health. For the CDR3, the DNA is TGTGCCAGCAGTCAAGAATCCGGGACAGGGGGCGGCGAGCAGTACTTC. It translates to CASSQESGTGGGEQYF.